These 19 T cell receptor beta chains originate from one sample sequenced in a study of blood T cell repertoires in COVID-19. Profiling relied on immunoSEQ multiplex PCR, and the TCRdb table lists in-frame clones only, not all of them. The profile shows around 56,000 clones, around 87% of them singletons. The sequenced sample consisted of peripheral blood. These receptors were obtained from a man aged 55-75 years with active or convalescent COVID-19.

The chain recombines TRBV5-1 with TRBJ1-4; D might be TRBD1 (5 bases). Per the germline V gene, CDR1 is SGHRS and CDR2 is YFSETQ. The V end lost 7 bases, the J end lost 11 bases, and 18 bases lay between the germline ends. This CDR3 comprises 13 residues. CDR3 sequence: CASHRTGEGKLFF. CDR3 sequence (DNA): TGCGCCAGCCACAGGACCGGCGAAGGGAAACTGTTTTTT.

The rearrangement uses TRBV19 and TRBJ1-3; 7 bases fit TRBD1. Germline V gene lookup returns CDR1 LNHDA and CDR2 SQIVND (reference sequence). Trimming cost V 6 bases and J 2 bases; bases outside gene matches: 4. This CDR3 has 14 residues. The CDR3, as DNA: TGTGCCAGTAGCTGGACAGGTCCTGGAAACACCATATATTTT. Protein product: CASSWTGPGNTIYF. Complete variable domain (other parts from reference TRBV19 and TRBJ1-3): DGGITQSPKYLFRKEGQNVTLSCEQNLNHDAMYWYRQDPGQGLRLIYYSQIVNDFQKGDIAEGYSVSREKKESFPLTVTSAQKNPTAFYLCASSWTGPGNTIYFGEGSWLTVV.

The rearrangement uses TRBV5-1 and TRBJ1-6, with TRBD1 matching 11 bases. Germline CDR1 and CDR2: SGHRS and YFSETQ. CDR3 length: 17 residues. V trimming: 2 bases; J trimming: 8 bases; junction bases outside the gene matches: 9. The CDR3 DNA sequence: TGCGCCAGCAGCTTAACCCCGGGACAGGGGGAGGATTCACCCCTCCACTTT. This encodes CASSLTPGQGEDSPLHF.

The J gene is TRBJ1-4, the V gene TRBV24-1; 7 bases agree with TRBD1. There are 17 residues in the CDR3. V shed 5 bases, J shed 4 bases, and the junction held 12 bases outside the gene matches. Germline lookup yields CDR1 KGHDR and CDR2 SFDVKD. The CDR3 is CATSVFKRDRYNEKLFF. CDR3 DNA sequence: TGTGCCACCAGTGTGTTTAAAAGGGACAGATATAATGAAAAACTGTTTTTT.

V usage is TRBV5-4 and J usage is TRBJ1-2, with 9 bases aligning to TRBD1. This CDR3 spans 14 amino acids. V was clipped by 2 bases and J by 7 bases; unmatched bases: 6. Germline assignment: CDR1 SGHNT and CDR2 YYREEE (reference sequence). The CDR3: CASSLQGAMGGYTF. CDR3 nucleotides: TGTGCCAGCAGCTTACAGGGGGCGATGGGTGGCTACACCTTC.

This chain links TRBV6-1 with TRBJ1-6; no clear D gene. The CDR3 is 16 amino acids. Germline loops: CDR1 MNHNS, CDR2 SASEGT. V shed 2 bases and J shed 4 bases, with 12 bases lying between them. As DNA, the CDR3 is TGTGCCAGCAGTGAACGTAGCGGGCTTTATAATTCACCCCTCCACTTT. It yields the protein CASSERSGLYNSPLHF.

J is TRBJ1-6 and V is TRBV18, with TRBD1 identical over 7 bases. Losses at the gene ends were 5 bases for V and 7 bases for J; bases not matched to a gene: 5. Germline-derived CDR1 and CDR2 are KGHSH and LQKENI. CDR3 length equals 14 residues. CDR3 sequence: CASSADRENSPLHF. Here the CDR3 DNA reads TGTGCCAGCTCAGCCGACAGGGAGAATTCACCCCTCCACTTT.

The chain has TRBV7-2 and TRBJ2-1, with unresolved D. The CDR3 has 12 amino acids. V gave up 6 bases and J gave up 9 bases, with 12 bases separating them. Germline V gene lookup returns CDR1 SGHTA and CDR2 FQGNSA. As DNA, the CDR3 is TGTGCCAGCAGTTTGGTGGTTAGTGAGCAGTTCTTC. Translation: CASSLVVSEQFF.

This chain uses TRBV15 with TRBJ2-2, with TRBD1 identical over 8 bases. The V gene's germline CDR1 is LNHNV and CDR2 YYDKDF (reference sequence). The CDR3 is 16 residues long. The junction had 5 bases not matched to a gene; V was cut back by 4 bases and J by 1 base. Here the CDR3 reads CATSTWTGKNTGELFF. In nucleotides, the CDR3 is TGTGCCACCAGCACGTGGACAGGGAAGAACACCGGGGAGCTGTTTTTT.

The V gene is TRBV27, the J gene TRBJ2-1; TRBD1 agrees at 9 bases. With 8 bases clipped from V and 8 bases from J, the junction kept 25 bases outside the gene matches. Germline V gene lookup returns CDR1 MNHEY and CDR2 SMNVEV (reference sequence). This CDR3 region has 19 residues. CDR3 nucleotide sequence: TGTGCCAGCGGGTTAGGGGACAGGGTTGCTAGCGGCTCTGGGGATGAGCAGTTCTTC. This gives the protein CASGLGDRVASGSGDEQFF.

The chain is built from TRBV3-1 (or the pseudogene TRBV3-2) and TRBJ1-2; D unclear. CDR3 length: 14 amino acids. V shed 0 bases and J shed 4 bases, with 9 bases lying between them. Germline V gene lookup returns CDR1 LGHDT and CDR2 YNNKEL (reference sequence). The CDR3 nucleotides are TGTGCCAGCAGCCAAGATGCGAGGGTCTATGGCTACACCTTC. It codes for CASSQDARVYGYTF.

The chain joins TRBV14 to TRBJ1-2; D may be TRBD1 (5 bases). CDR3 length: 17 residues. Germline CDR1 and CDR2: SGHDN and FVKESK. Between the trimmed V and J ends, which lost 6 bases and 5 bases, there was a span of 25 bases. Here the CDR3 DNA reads TGTGCCAGCAGACGGGCTGTCGGGGGGAAGACGGGATATGGCTACACCTTC. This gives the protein CASRRAVGGKTGYGYTF.

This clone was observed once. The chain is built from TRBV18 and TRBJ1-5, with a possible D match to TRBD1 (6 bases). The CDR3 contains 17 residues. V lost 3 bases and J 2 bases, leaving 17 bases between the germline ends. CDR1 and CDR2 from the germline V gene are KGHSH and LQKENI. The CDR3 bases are TGTGCCAGCTCACCTCTAAACGGGGGGCAGGGCAATCAGCCCCAGCATTTT. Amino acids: CASSPLNGGQGNQPQHF.

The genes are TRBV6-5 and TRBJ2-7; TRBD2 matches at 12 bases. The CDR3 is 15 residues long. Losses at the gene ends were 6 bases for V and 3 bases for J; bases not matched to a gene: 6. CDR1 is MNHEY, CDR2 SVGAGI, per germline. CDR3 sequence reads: CASSSGLAGNYEQYF. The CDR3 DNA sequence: TGTGCCAGCAGCTCTGGACTAGCGGGGAACTACGAGCAGTACTTC.

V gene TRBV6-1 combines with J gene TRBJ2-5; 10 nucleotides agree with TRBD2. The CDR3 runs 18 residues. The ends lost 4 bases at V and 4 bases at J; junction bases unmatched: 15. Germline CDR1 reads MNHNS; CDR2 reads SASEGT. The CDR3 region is CASSARLAGETWAETQYF. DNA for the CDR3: TGTGCCAGCAGTGCTAGACTAGCGGGCGAAACCTGGGCAGAGACCCAGTACTTC.

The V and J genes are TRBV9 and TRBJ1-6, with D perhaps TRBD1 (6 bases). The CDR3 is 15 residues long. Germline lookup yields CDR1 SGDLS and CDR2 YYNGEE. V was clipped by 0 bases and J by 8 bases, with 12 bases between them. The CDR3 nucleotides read TGTGCCAGCAGCGTAGACCCCAACAGGGATTCACCCCTCCACTTT. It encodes CASSVDPNRDSPLHF.

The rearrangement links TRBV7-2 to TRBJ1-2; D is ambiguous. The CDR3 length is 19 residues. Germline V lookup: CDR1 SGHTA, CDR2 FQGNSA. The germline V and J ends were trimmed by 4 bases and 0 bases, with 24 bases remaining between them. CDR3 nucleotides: TGTGCCAGCAGCTCCAATAGGGCCTTGGGAGGAGAAGCTAACTATGGCTACACCTTC. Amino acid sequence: CASSSNRALGGEANYGYTF.

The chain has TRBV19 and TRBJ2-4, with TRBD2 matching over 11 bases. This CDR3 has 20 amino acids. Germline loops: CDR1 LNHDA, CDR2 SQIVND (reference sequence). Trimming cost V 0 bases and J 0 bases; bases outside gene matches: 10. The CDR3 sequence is CASSIEGGTSGKLAKNIQYF. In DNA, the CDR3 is TGTGCCAGTAGTATAGAAGGAGGGACTAGCGGAAAACTAGCCAAAAACATTCAGTACTTC.

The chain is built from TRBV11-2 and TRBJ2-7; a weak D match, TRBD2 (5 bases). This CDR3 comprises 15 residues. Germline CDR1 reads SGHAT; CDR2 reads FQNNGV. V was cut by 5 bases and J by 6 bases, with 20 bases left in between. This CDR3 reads CASSLQRVSRVEQYF. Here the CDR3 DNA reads TGTGCCAGCAGCCTACAGAGGGTCTCTAGGGTCGAGCAGTACTTC.